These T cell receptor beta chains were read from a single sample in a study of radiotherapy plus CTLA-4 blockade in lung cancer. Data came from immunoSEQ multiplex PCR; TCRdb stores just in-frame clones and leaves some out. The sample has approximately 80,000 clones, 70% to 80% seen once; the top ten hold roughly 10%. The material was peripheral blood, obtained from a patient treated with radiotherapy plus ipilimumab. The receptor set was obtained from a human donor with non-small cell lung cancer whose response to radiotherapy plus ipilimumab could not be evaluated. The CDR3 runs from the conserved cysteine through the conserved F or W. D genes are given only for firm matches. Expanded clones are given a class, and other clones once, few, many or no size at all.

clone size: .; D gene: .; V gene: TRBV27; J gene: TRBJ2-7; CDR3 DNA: TGTGCCAGCGGCCAGCACCCAGGGTTCCGAGCCGAGCAGTACTTC; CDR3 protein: CASGQHPGFRAEQYF
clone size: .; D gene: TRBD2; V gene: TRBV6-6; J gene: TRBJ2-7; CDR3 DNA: TGTGCCAGCAGTTACGGCGCCGGGACTACCTCCTACGAGCAGTACTTC; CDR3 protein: CASSYGAGTTSYEQYF
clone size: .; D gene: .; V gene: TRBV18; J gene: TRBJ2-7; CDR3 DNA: TGTGCCAGCTCACTTAGGCGGGCGAGCTCCTACGAGCAGTACTTC; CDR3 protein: CASSLRRASSYEQYF
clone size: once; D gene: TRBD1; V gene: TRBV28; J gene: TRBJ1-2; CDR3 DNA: TGTGCCAGCAGAATCACGGACAGGGCTGGCTACACCTTC; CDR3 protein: CASRITDRAGYTF
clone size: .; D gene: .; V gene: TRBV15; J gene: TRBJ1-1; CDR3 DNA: TGTGCCACCAGCAGAGATCGGGGGAAGGGCACTGAAGCTTTCTTT; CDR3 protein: CATSRDRGKGTEAFF
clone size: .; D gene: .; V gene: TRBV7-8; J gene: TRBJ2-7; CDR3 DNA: TGTGCCAGCAGCTTAAGTCTCGTCCCTACGAGGCAGTACTTC; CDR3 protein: CASSLSLVPTRQYF
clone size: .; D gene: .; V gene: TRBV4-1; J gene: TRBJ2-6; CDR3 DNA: TGCGCCAGCAGCCAAGATTTAGGGGATGCTGGGGCCAACGTCCTGACTTTC; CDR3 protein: CASSQDLGDAGANVLTF
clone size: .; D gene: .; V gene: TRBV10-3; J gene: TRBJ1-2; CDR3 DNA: TGTGCCATCAGTCCCGGGGGGGGGAGCTATGGCTACACCTTC; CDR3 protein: CAISPGGGSYGYTF
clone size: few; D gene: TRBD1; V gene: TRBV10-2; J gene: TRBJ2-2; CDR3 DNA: TGCGCCAGCAGTGAACAGGGGGCGGCCGGGGAGCTGTTTTTT; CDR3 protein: CASSEQGAAGELFF
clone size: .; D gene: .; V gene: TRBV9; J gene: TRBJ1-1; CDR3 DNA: TGTGCCAGCAGCGCCAAGACTGGGAACACTGAAGCTTTCTTT; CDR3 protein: CASSAKTGNTEAFF
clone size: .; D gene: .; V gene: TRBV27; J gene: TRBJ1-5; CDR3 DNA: TGTGCCAGCAGTTTGTTCGGGGTGGGGCAGCCCCAGCATTTT; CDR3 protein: CASSLFGVGQPQHF
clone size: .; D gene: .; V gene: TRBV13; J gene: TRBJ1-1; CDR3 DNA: TGTGCCAGCAGCTTAGGTCTGGGCGTGATGAACACTGAAGCTTTCTTT; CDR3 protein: CASSLGLGVMNTEAFF
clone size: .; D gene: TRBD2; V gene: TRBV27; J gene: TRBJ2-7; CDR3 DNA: TGTGCCAGCAGTTCTCCCGGGACTAGCGGGAGTCGCGAGCAGTACTTC; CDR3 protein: CASSSPGTSGSREQYF
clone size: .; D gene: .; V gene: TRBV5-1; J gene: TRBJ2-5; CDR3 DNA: TGCGCCAGCAGCCCAGGGAAGGGTGGGCAAGAGACCCAGTACTTC; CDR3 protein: CASSPGKGGQETQYF
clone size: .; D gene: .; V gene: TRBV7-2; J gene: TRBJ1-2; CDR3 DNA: TGTGCCAGCAGCAGATCAGGGGACTATGGCTACACCTTC; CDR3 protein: CASSRSGDYGYTF
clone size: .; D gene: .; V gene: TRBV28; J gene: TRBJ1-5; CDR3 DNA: TGTGCCAGCAGTTTCCCACTGGATTTT; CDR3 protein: CASSFPLDF
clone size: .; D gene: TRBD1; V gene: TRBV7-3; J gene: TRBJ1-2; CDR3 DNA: TGTGCCAGCAGCCCCGGAGGGGGCGACTATGGCTACACCTTC; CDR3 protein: CASSPGGGDYGYTF
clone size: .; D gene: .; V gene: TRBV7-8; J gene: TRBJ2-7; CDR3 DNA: TGTGCCAGCAGCTCTCTTCGGAGGACCTCCTACGAGCAGTACTTC; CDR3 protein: CASSSLRRTSYEQYF
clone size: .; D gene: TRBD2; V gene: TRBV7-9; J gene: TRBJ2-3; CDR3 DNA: TGTGCCAGCAGCCAGCTAGCGGGAGGGGTTGCAGATACGCAGTATTTT; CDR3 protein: CASSQLAGGVADTQYF
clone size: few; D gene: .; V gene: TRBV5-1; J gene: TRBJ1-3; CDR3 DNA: TGCGCCAGCAGCCCCGTGAGCTCTGGAAACACCATATATTTT; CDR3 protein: CASSPVSSGNTIYF
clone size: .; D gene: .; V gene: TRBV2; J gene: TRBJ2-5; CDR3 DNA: TGTGCCAGCGCGGCCCAAGAGACCCAGTACTTC; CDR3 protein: CASAAQETQYF
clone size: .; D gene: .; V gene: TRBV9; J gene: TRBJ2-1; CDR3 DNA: TGTGCCAGCAGCTCAGCACTCGCCCCGGGCAATGAGCAGTTCTTC; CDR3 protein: CASSSALAPGNEQFF
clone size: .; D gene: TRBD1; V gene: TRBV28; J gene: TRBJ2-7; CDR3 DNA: TGTGCCAGCACCGACAGGGTCTACGAGCAGTACTTC; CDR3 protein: CASTDRVYEQYF
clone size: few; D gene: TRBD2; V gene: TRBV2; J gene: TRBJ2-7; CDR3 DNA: TGTGCCAGCAGAACGGGACTAGAACCCTACGAGCAGTACTTC; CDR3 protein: CASRTGLEPYEQYF
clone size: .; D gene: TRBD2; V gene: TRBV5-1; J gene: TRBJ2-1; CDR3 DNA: TGCGCCAGCAGCCTAGCGGGAGTACATGAGCAGTTCTTC; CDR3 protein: CASSLAGVHEQFF
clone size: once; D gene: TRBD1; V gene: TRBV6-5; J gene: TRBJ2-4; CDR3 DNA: TGTGCCAGCAGTCCTGACAGGGGGCTGAACATTCAGTACTTC; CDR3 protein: CASSPDRGLNIQYF
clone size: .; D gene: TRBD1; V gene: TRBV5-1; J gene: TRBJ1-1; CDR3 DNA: TGCGCCAGCAGCTGGGGGACAGCCTCGAACACTGAAGCTTTCTTT; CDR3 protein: CASSWGTASNTEAFF
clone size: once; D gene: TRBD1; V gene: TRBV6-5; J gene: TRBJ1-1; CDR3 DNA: TGTGCCAGCAGTTACGGGACAGGGGGAACTGAAGCTTTCTTT; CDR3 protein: CASSYGTGGTEAFF
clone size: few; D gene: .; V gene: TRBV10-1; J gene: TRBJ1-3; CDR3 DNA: TGCGCCAGCAGTGAGACAGGGAAGGGAAACACCATATATTTT; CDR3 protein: CASSETGKGNTIYF
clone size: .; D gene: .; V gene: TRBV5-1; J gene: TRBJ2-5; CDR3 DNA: TGCGCCAGCAGCTTGGGCGGGGAAGAGACCCAGTACTTC; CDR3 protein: CASSLGGEETQYF
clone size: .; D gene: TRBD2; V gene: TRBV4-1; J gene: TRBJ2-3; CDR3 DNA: TGCGCCAGCAGCCAAGATCCCGGACTAGCGGGAGGAGGCACAGATACGCAGTATTTT; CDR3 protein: CASSQDPGLAGGGTDTQYF
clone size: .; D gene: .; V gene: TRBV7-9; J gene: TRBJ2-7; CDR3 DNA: TGTGCCAGCAGCTCGAACGGTGCTGCTAGGTACTACGAGCAGTACTTC; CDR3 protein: CASSSNGAARYYEQYF
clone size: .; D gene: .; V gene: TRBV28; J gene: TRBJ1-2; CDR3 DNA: TGTGCCAGTTACCGTGGGGCCTATGGCTACACCTTC; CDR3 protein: CASYRGAYGYTF
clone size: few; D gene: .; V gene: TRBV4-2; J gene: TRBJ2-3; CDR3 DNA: TGTGCCAGCAGCCGCGACTTAACCACAGATACGCAGTATTTT; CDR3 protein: CASSRDLTTDTQYF
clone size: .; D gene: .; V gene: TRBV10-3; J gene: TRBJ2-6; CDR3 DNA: TGTGCCATCAGCCTACAGGGTAATGGGGCCAACGTCCTGACTTTC; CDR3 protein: CAISLQGNGANVLTF
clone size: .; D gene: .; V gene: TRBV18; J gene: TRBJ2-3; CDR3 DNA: TGTGCCAGCTCACTGCTACAGGGCGATACGCAGTATTTT; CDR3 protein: CASSLLQGDTQYF
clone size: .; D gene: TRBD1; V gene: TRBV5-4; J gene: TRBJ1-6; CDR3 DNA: TGTGCCAGCAGCTTGGTCCGGGACAGGGATTATTCACCCCTCCACTTT; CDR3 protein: CASSLVRDRDYSPLHF
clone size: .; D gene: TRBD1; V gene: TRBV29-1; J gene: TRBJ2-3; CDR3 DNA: TGCAGCGCAAGACAGGGTTACACAGATACGCAGTATTTT; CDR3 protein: CSARQGYTDTQYF
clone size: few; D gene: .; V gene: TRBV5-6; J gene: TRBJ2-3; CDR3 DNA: TGTGCCAGCAGCTTGGCGCGGGGGCGGTTTGGCTACGATACGCAGTATTTT; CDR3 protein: CASSLARGRFGYDTQYF
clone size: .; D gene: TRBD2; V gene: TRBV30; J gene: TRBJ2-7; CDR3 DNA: TGTGCCTGGAGTGTACAGAGCGGGAGCGCCTACGAGCAGTACTTC; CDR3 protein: CAWSVQSGSAYEQYF
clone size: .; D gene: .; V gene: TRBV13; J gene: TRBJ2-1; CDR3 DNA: TGTGCCAGCAGCTTAAGAGCTTACAATGAGCAGTTCTTC; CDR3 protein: CASSLRAYNEQFF
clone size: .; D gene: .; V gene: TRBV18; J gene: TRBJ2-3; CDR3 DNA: TGTGCCAGCTCACCGGACAGAGATACGCAGTATTTT; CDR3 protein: CASSPDRDTQYF
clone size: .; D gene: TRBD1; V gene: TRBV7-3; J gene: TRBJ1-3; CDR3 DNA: TGTGCCAGCAGCCGGGACAGTAGCTCTGGAAACACCATATATTTT; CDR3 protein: CASSRDSSSGNTIYF
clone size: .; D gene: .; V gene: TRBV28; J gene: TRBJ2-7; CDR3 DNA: TGTGCCAGCAGTCCGACAGTCGTTGGGGAGCAGTACTTC; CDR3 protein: CASSPTVVGEQYF
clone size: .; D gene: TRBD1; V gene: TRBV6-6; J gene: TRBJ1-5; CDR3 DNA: TGTGCCAGCAGTTGGGACAGGGGGTTTAGCAATCAGCCCCAGCATTTT; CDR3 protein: CASSWDRGFSNQPQHF